A single sample gave rise to the 20 T cell receptor beta chains below, sequenced in a study of blood T cell repertoires in COVID-19. Generated by immunoSEQ multiplex PCR, the TCRdb table keeps only in-frame clones and is missing some. Of 200,000 to 300,000 clones in the sample, about 89% were seen once. Sequencing was performed on peripheral blood. These receptors were taken from a woman in her fifties or sixties who had recovered from COVID-19.

This chain links TRBV15 with TRBJ2-6; the match to TRBD1 covers 8 bases. CDR1 and CDR2 (germline): LNHNV, YYDKDF (reference sequence). V shed 0 bases, J shed 3 bases, and the junction held 4 bases outside the gene matches. This CDR3 is 17 amino acids long. The CDR3 DNA sequence: TGTGCCACCAGCAGAGACAGGGGGCTTATTGGGGCCAACGTCCTGACTTTC. This codes for CATSRDRGLIGANVLTF.

For the CDR3, the DNA is TGTGCCAGCAGCCTCGGGGACACCAAAGAGACCCAGTACTTC. This sequence encodes CASSLGDTKETQYF. J is TRBJ2-5 and V is TRBV28, with TRBD1 as a possible D gene (6 bases). The CDR3 loop spans 14 amino acids. Germline loops: CDR1 MDHEN, CDR2 SYDVKM. Trimming stripped 6 bases from V and 3 bases from J, with 14 bases between.

The V call is TRBV5-4, the J call TRBJ2-3, with 9 bases lining up with TRBD2. V gave up 2 bases and J gave up 5 bases; unmatched junction bases: 0. The CDR3 consists of 13 residues. Germline-derived CDR1 and CDR2 are SGHNT and YYREEE (reference sequence). For the CDR3, the DNA is TGTGCCAGCAGCTTAGCGGGGGGAGATACGCAGTATTTT. This translates into CASSLAGGDTQYF.

The chain has TRBV27 and TRBJ1-1; no firm D call. Between the trimmed V and J ends, which lost 7 bases and 5 bases, there was a span of 14 bases. Looked up from germline, CDR1 is MNHEY and CDR2 is SMNVEV (reference sequence). This CDR3 region has 13 residues. CDR3 DNA: TGTGCCAGCATGACGACTCTCGCAACTGAAGCTTTCTTT. Translated: CASMTTLATEAFF.

The J gene is TRBJ1-5, the V gene TRBV29-1, with D perhaps matching TRBD1 (5 bases). Germline V CDR1 and CDR2: SQVTM, ANQGSEA. The CDR3 runs 13 residues. Trimming removed 2 bases from V and 6 bases from J, with 11 bases in between. This chain's CDR3 is CSVESGDGQPQHF. CDR3 coding DNA: TGCAGCGTTGAATCGGGGGACGGTCAGCCCCAGCATTTT.

The chain couples TRBV4-2 to TRBJ1-5; D remains ambiguous. The length of the CDR3 is 14 residues. Germline V gene lookup returns CDR1 LGHNA and CDR2 YNFKEQ. V lost 2 bases and J 2 bases, leaving 7 bases between the germline ends. The CDR3 loop is CASSQSGGNQPQHF. The DNA for the CDR3 is TGTGCCAGCAGCCAATCGGGTGGCAATCAGCCCCAGCATTTT.

This clone was seen more than once but under ten times. This chain uses TRBV28 with TRBJ2-7; no clear D gene. CDR1 and CDR2 (germline): MDHEN, SYDVKM. Trimming left V 4 bases short and J 4 bases short, with 8 bases between. The CDR3 has 12 amino acids. The CDR3: CASSWQRYEQYF. In DNA, the CDR3 is TGTGCCAGCAGTTGGCAGAGGTACGAGCAGTACTTC.

This rearrangement joins TRBV3-1 (or the pseudogene TRBV3-2) to TRBJ2-5, with 7 nucleotides matching TRBD1. The CDR3 covers 15 residues. V trimming: 10 bases; J trimming: 1 base; junction bases outside the gene matches: 12. The germline gives CDR1 LGHDT, CDR2 YNNKEL (reference sequence). This CDR3 reads CATTYYRGPQETQYF. In DNA form, the CDR3 reads TGTGCCACAACATATTACAGGGGCCCCCAAGAGACCCAGTACTTC.

V usage is TRBV19 and J usage is TRBJ2-5; 7 bases match TRBD1. The length of the CDR3 is 16 residues. Germline V gene sequence: CDR1 LNHDA, CDR2 SQIVND (reference sequence). V shed 4 bases, J shed 5 bases, and the junction held 13 bases outside the gene matches. The CDR3 DNA sequence: TGTGCCAGTAGTAGACAGGGAAACAGCGCGGCGGAGACCCAGTACTTC. It encodes CASSRQGNSAAETQYF.

The gene calls are TRBV2 and TRBJ2-3, with 12 positions matching TRBD2. CDR3 size: 14 residues. Looked up from germline, CDR1 is SNHLY and CDR2 is FYNNEI. The J segment lost 5 bases and the V segment lost 10 bases, leaving 7 bases of the junction unmatched. The CDR3 loop reads CATVTSGGKDTQYF. The CDR3 bases are TGTGCCACGGTGACTAGCGGGGGAAAAGATACGCAGTATTTT.

The genes are TRBV10-1 and TRBJ1-1; tentative D call: TRBD1 (6 bases). V lost 8 bases and J 2 bases, leaving 15 bases between the germline ends. The CDR3 is made up of 14 amino acids. CDR1 WNHNN and CDR2 SYGVQD come from the germline V gene (reference sequence). This chain's CDR3 is CASFPDSLNTEAFF. The CDR3 nucleotides read TGCGCCAGCTTTCCGGACAGCCTAAACACTGAAGCTTTCTTT.

The chain links TRBV5-4 to TRBJ2-7; the match to TRBD2 covers 8 bases. V lost 6 bases, J lost 3 bases, and 11 bases stayed unmatched. Germline CDR1 is SGHNT and CDR2 is YYREEE (reference sequence). The CDR3 has 15 amino acids. The CDR3 is CASTSLGLGVYEQYF. CDR3 nucleotide sequence: TGTGCCAGCACCTCCTTGGGACTAGGGGTCTACGAGCAGTACTTC. The full variable domain, completed using reference TRBV5-4 and TRBJ2-7, is ETGVTQSPTHLIKTRGQQVTLRCSSQSGHNTVSWYQQALGQGPQFIFQYYREEENGRGNFPPRFSGLQFPNYSSELNVNALELDDSALYLCASTSLGLGVYEQYFGPGTRLTVT.

The chain couples TRBV4-3 to TRBJ2-1; perhaps TRBD2 as D (6 bases). The V and J ends lost 0 bases and 2 bases respectively, with 8 bases between them. The germline V gene encodes CDR1 LGHNA and CDR2 YSLEER. This CDR3 contains 15 residues. The CDR3 region has the DNA TGCGCCAGCAGCCAAGAGGGGGGTGCCTACAATGAGCAGTTCTTC. This sequence encodes CASSQEGGAYNEQFF.

The rearrangement joins TRBV7-8 to TRBJ2-5, with D perhaps matching TRBD1 (6 bases). The germline CDR1 and CDR2 sequences are SGHVS and FQNEAQ. This CDR3 region has 14 residues. With 2 bases removed from V and 2 bases from J, the gap between germline ends came to 9 bases. CDR3 sequence (DNA): TGTGCCAGCAGCTTAAGCAGGGGTCAAGAGACCCAGTACTTC. Protein sequence: CASSLSRGQETQYF.

This chain joins TRBV15 and TRBJ2-3; D is perhaps TRBD2 (7 bases). Trimming removed 5 bases at V and 3 bases at J, with 15 bases between. Germline V gene lookup returns CDR1 LNHNV and CDR2 YYDKDF (reference sequence). The CDR3 sequence is 15 residues long. CDR3 sequence (DNA): TGTGCCACCAGCGCCCGGGGGGCCGGGACAGATACGCAGTATTTT. Translation: CATSARGAGTDTQYF.

Comments on this clone: The junction shows a germline mismatch at one end, possibly a read error. This rearrangement joins TRBV28 to TRBJ1-6; TRBD1 might be the D (6 bases). The germline gives CDR1 MDHEN, CDR2 SYDVKM. The CDR3 is made up of 16 amino acids. The CDR3 is CASSLSYTGHNSPLHF. The CDR3 DNA is TGTGCCAGCAGCTTATCGTACACAGGGCATAATTCACCCCTCCACTTT.

The chain couples TRBV10-3 to TRBJ1-6; D ambiguous. This CDR3 spans 13 amino acids. CDR1 is ENHRY and CDR2 is SYGVKD in the germline V gene. Between the trimmed V and J ends, which lost 6 bases and 3 bases, there was a span of 6 bases. CDR3 in amino acids: CAISTNYNSPLHF. In DNA, the CDR3 is TGTGCCATCAGCACTAACTATAATTCACCCCTCCACTTT.

This rearrangement joins TRBV19 to TRBJ1-2; 8 bases are shared with TRBD1. This CDR3 contains 14 residues. CDR1 is LNHDA, CDR2 SQIVND, per germline (reference sequence). V dropped 6 bases and J dropped 1; count of bases not matched to a gene: 4. CDR3 DNA sequence: TGTGCCAGTAGAACAGGGGGTTTTAACTATGGCTACACCTTC. It encodes CASRTGGFNYGYTF.

V usage is TRBV27 and J usage is TRBJ2-5; D may be TRBD1 (6 bases). Trimming stripped 4 bases from V and 2 bases from J, with 11 bases between. The germline CDR1 and CDR2 sequences are MNHEY and SMNVEV (reference sequence). This CDR3 is built from 14 residues. The CDR3 loop is CASSWGRYQETQYF. The CDR3 region has the DNA TGTGCCAGCAGTTGGGGGCGGTATCAAGAGACCCAGTACTTC.

The V call is TRBV9, the J call TRBJ1-1, with 8 bases fitting TRBD1. The CDR3 has 14 amino acids. The germline gives CDR1 SGDLS, CDR2 YYNGEE. Losses at the gene ends were 3 bases for V and 2 bases for J; bases not matched to a gene: 3. The CDR3 reads CASSAGGANTEAFF. CDR3 nucleotide sequence: TGTGCCAGCAGCGCAGGGGGCGCCAACACTGAAGCTTTCTTT.